This T cell receptor (beta chain) was captured in a study of T cells in Graves' hyperthyroidism and ophthalmopathy. General observations from the study: A 13 V-J model separated ophthalmopathy from stable hyperthyroidism.

Amplification yielded TCR beta CDR3 regions, with RNA transcripts as the source. Carried out on the TCR CDR3, a first-round RT-PCR used the HTBI primer set. TCRdb analysed the multiplex PCR reads with MiXCR anew, one entry per CDR3 protein. Among around 350,000 distinct CDR3 sequences listed, approximately 25% were seen once. Remarks on this clonotype: As yet, its antigen is unknown.

The germline V gene has CDR1 LGHNT and CDR2 FRNRAP. The CDR3 has 16 amino acids. The V end was cut by 4 bases, the J end by 2 bases, with 16 bases between. Those with hyperthyroidism were 18 to 65 years old, newly diagnosed, and ill for under 2 months. Exclusions: uncontrolled infection, other autoimmune disease, pregnancy, lactation. The authors took PBMCs from over 8.5 ml fresh peripheral blood. This clonotype originated in a man in his fifties with Graves' hyperthyroidism. The material sequenced was blood. J is TRBJ2-3 and V is TRBV12-5; D is possibly TRBD2 (6 bases). In DNA form, the CDR3 reads TGTGCTAGTGGTTCTCCAGCGGGCCTGATCACAGATACGCAGTATTTT. Its protein is CASGSPAGLITDTQYF.